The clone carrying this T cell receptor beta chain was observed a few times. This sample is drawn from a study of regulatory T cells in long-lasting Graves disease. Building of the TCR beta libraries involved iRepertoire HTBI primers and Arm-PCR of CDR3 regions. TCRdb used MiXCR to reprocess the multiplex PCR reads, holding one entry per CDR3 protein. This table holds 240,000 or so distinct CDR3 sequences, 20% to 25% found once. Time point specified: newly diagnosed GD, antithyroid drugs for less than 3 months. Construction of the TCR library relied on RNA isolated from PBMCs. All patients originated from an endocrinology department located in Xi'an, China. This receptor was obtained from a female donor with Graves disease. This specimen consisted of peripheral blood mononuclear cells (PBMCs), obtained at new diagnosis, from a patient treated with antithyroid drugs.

The chain's CDR3 is CASKRESYNEQFF. Written as DNA, the CDR3 is TGTGCCTCGAAGCGGGAATCATACAATGAGCAGTTCTTC. The rearrangement uses TRBV19 and TRBJ2-1, with TRBD2 identical over 7 bases. Germline CDR1 reads LNHDA; CDR2 reads SQIVND (reference sequence). J gave up 4 bases and V 11 bases, and 8 bases lay outside the gene matches. The CDR3 contains 13 residues.